The rows below give T cell receptor beta chains drawn from one sample of a study of T-cell reconstitution after alpha-beta-depleted transplantation in children. TCRdb re-derived calls from the PCR reads in MiXCR, one entry per CDR3 protein. The sample lists roughly 340,000 distinct CDR3 sequences; roughly 16% were seen once. The sample was PBMCs, mostly from graft donor cells, taken 360 days after TCRalphabeta/CD19-depleted stem cell transplant. The receptors come from a male patient aged 2 to 10 who had a stem cell transplant for acute lymphoblastic leukemia, so the T cells may come from the graft donor. Both conserved end residues are part of each CDR3. The D gene is left open where the match is weak. Expanded clones are given a class, and other clones once, few, many or no size at all.

V gene,J gene,D gene,clone size,CDR3 length,CDR3 protein,CDR3 DNA
TRBV6-1,TRBJ1-3,TRBD1,few,15,CASSRRTGRGNTIYF,TGTGCCAGCAGCCGGCGGACAGGACGGGGAAACACCATATATTTT
TRBV24-1,TRBJ2-1,TRBD1,many,16,CATSDFGRQGRNEQFF,TGTGCCACCAGTGATTTCGGTAGACAGGGGCGCAATGAGCAGTTCTTC
TRBV4-1,TRBJ2-1,.,.,21,CASSQAFPRTGRGEGNNEQFF,TGCGCCAGCAGCCAAGCCTTTCCACGGACAGGCCGAGGGGAGGGAAACAATGAGCAGTTCTTC
TRBV19,TRBJ2-7,TRBD1,.,13,CASSTTGKDEQYF,TGTGCCAGTAGTACGACAGGGAAAGACGAGCAGTACTTC
TRBV30,TRBJ1-5,.,many,13,CAFSSGGNQPQHF,TGTGCCTTCTCTTCGGGGGGCAATCAGCCCCAGCATTTT
TRBV21-1,TRBJ2-7,.,.,15,CASSKDGETPYEQYF,TGTGCCAGCAGCAAAGATGGGGAAACTCCATACGAGCAGTACTTC
TRBV10-3,TRBJ2-1,TRBD2,many,16,CAISRLAGGFYNEQFF,TGTGCCATCAGTAGACTAGCGGGAGGATTTTACAATGAGCAGTTCTTC
TRBV20-1,TRBJ2-1,.,few,11,CSASPDLRYFF,TGCAGTGCTAGTCCGGACCTACGGTATTTCTTC
TRBV2,TRBJ2-4,.,.,10,CASSESIQYF,TGTGCCAGCAGTGAGTCTATTCAGTACTTC
TRBV27,TRBJ2-1,.,many,11,CASSLGAEQFF,TGTGCCAGCAGTTTAGGGGCAGAGCAGTTCTTC
TRBV5-1,TRBJ2-7,TRBD2,.,19,CASSLKPPSGSGGSYEQYF,TGCGCCAGCAGCTTGAAGCCCCCTAGCGGGAGCGGAGGCTCCTACGAGCAGTACTTC